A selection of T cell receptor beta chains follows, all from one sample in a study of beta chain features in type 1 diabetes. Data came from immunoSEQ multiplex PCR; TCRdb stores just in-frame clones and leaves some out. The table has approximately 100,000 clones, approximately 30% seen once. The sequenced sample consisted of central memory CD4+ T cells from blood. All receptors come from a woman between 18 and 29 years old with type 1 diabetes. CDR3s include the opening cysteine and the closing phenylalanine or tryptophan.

cdr3_aa: CASSIIGQSSGANVLTF
j_call: TRBJ2-6
v_call: TRBV19

cdr3_aa: CASSFEDRGIGNTEAFF
j_call: TRBJ1-1
v_call: TRBV28

cdr3_aa: CASSRGDRGRTSGTQETQYF
j_call: TRBJ2-5
v_call: TRBV19

cdr3_aa: CASSHQALAGYNEQFF
j_call: TRBJ2-1
v_call: TRBV4-3

cdr3_aa: CAAWGGRGEQYF
j_call: TRBJ2-7
v_call: TRBV27

cdr3_aa: CASSLTGRRIEAFF
j_call: TRBJ1-1
v_call: TRBV2

cdr3_aa: CASSLGPSEGKLFF
j_call: TRBJ1-4
v_call: TRBV7-9

cdr3_aa: CASSPGLLSSYNEQFF
j_call: TRBJ2-1
v_call: TRBV19

cdr3_aa: CASSPPGGRAYEQYF
j_call: -
v_call: TRBV11-2

cdr3_aa: CASSLAAGGETQYF
j_call: TRBJ2-5
v_call: TRBV7-9

cdr3_aa: CASSASPGTSGRSYNEQFF
j_call: TRBJ2-1
v_call: TRBV5-1

cdr3_aa: CASSHTGGETQYF
j_call: TRBJ2-5
v_call: TRBV11-2

cdr3_aa: CASSLVAGVSNEKLFF
j_call: TRBJ1-4
v_call: TRBV5-1

cdr3_aa: CASSLGPQGGKETQYF
j_call: TRBJ2-5
v_call: TRBV5-1

cdr3_aa: CASSSFHGRTSSNEQFF
j_call: TRBJ2-1
v_call: TRBV28

cdr3_aa: CASSLGQGFVQETQYF
j_call: TRBJ2-5
v_call: TRBV5-6

cdr3_aa: CASSLALATSYEQYF
j_call: TRBJ2-7
v_call: TRBV7-2